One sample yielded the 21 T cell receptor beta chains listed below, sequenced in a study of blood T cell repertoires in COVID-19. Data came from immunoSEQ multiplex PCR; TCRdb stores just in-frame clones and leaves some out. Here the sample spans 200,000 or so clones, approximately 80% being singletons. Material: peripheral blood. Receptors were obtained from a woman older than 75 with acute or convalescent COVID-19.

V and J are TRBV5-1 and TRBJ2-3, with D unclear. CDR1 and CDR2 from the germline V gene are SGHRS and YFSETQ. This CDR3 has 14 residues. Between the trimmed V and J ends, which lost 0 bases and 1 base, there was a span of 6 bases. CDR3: CASSLDSGTDTQYF. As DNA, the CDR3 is TGCGCCAGCAGCTTGGACTCGGGCACAGATACGCAGTATTTT.

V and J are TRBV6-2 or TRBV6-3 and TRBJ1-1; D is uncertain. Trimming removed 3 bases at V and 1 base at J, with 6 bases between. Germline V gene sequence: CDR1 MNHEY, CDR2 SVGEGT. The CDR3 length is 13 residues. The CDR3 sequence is CASSYTRNTEAFF. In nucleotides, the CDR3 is TGTGCCAGCAGTTATACGAGGAACACTGAAGCTTTCTTT.

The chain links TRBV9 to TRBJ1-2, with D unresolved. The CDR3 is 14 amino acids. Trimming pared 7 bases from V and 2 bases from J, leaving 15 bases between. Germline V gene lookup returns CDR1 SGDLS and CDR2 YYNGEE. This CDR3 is CASGSWQQNYGYTF. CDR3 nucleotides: TGTGCCAGCGGGAGTTGGCAACAGAACTATGGCTACACCTTC.

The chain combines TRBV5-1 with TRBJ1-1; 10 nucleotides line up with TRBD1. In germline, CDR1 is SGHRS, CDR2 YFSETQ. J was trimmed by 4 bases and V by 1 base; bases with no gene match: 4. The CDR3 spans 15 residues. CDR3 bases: TGCGCCAGCAGCTTGACCGGGGACAGGGGCACTGAAGCTTTCTTT. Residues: CASSLTGDRGTEAFF.

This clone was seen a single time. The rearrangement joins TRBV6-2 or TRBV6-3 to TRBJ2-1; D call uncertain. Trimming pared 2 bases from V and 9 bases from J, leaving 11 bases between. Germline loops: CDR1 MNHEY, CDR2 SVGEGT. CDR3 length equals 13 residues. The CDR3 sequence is CASSYAGSPEQFF. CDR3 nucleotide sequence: TGTGCCAGCAGTTACGCCGGGTCCCCTGAGCAGTTCTTC.

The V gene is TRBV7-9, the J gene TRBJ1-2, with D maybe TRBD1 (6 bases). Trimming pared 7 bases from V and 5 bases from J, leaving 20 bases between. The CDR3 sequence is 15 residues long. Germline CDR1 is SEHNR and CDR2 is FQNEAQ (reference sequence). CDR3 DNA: TGTGCCAGCACCCCCGACGCAGGGGCTAGGTATGGCTACACCTTC. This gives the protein CASTPDAGARYGYTF.

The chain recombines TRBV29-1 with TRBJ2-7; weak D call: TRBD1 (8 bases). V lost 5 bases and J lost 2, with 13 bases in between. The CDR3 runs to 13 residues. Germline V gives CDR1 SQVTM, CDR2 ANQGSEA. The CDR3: CSVSTGGAYEQYF. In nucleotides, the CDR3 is TGCAGCGTTTCCACAGGGGGGGCCTACGAGCAGTACTTC.

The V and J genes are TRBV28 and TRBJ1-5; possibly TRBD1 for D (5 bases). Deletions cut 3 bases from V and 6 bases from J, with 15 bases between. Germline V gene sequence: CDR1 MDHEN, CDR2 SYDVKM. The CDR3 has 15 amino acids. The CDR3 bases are TGTGCCAGCAGTTTCCGAGGGGCGGGGCGTCAGCCCCAGCATTTT. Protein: CASSFRGAGRQPQHF.

CDR3 loop: CASSLDGLAGVDEQYF. The CDR3 nucleotides read TGTGCCAGCAGCTTAGACGGACTAGCGGGGGTGGACGAGCAGTACTTC. V and J are TRBV11-3 and TRBJ2-7; TRBD2 matches 13 bases. This CDR3 has 16 residues. Germline CDR1 SGHNT, CDR2 YENEEA. V lost 0 bases, J lost 5 bases, and 4 bases stayed unmatched. Full variable domain (remainder filled in from reference TRBV11-3 and TRBJ2-7): EAGVVQSPRYKIIEKKQPVAFWCNPISGHNTLYWYLQNLGQGPELLIRYENEEAVDDSQLPKDRFSAERLKGVDSTLKIQPAELGDSAVYLCASSLDGLAGVDEQYFGPGTRLTVT.

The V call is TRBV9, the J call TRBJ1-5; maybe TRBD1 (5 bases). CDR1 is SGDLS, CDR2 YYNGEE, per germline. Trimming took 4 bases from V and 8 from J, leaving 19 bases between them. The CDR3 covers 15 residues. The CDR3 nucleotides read TGTGCCAGCAGCTCCAGCCCTGGGGGGGTCGAGCCCCAGCATTTT. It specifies CASSSSPGGVEPQHF.

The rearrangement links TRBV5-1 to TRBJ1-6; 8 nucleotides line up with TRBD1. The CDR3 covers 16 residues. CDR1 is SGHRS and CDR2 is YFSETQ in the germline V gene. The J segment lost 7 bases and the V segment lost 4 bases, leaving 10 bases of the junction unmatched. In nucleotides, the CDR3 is TGCGCCAGCAGCCTCGCGGCCGGGACAGGAAATTCACCCCTCCACTTT. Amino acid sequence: CASSLAAGTGNSPLHF.

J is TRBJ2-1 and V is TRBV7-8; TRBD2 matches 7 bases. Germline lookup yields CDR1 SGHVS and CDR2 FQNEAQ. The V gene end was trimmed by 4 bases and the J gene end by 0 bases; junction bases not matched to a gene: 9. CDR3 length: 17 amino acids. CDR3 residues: CASSSREAGISYNEQFF. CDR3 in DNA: TGTGCCAGCAGCTCCCGTGAAGCGGGGATCTCCTACAATGAGCAGTTCTTC.

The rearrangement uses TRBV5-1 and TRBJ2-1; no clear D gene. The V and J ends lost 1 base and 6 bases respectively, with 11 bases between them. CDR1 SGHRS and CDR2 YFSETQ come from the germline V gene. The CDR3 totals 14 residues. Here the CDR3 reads CASSLMRSLNEQFF. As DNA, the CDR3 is TGCGCCAGCAGCTTGATGAGATCGCTCAATGAGCAGTTCTTC.

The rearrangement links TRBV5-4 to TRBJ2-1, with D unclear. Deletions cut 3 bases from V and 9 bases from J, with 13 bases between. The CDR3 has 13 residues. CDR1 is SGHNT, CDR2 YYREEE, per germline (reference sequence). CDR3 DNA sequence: TGTGCCAGCAGCTCTGTAAGCGCCCGTGAGCAGTTCTTC. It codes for CASSSVSAREQFF.

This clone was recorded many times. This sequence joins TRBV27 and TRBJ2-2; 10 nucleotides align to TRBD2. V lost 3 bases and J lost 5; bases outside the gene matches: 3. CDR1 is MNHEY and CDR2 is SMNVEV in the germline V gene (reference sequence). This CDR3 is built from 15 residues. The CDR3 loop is CASSFLAGETGELFF. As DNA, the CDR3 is TGTGCCAGCAGTTTTCTAGCGGGAGAGACCGGGGAGCTGTTTTTT.

The CDR3 DNA reads TGTGCCAGCAAAGAGGAAACCGGGGAGCTGTTTTTT. Its translation: CASKEETGELFF. V usage is TRBV9 and J usage is TRBJ2-2; D is unresolved. The germline gives CDR1 SGDLS, CDR2 YYNGEE. V lost 6 bases and J lost 5, with 8 bases in between. CDR3 length: 12 residues.

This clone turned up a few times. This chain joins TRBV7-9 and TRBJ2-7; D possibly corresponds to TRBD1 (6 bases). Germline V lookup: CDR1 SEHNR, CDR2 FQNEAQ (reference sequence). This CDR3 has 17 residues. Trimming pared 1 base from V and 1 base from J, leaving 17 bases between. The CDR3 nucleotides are TGTGCCAGCAGCTTAGTGCAGTCCTTACAGGGTTCCTACGAGCAGTACTTC. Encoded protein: CASSLVQSLQGSYEQYF.

The CDR3, as DNA: TGTGCCAGTAGGGGCCGGGACAGGGGGCATGGCTACACCTTC. This encodes CASRGRDRGHGYTF. This chain connects TRBV19 to TRBJ1-2; 12 positions agree with TRBD1. The length of the CDR3 is 14 residues. Germline V gives CDR1 LNHDA, CDR2 SQIVND (reference sequence). Trimming took 6 bases from V and 6 from J; bases not matched to a gene: 5. Full variable domain (outside the CDR3, taken from reference TRBV19 and TRBJ1-2): DGGITQSPKYLFRKEGQNVTLSCEQNLNHDAMYWYRQDPGQGLRLIYYSQIVNDFQKGDIAEGYSVSREKKESFPLTVTSAQKNPTAFYLCASRGRDRGHGYTFGSGTRLTVV.

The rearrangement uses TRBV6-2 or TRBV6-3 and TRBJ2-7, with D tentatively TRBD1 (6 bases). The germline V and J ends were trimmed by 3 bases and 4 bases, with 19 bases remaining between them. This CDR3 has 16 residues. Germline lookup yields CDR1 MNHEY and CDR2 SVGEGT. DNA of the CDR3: TGTGCCAGCAGTTATGGGGGCAGGCCGATTTCTTACGAGCAGTACTTC. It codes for CASSYGGRPISYEQYF.

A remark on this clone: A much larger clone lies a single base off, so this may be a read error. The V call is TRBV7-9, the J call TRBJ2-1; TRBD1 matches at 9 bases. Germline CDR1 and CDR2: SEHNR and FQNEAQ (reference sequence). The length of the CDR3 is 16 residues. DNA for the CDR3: TGTGCCAGCAACTTAGCCCGGACAGGGGATAGTCATGAGCAGTTCTTC. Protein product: CASNLARTGDSHEQFF. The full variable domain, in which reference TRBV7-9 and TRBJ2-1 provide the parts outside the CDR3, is DTGVSQNPRHKITKRGQNVTFRCDPISEHNRLYWYRQTLGQGPEFLTYFQNEAQLEKSRLLSDRFSAERPKGSFSTLEIQRTEQGDSAMYLCASNLARTGDSHEQFFGPGTRLTVL.

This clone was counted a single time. CDR3 sequence reads: CASSLNGSGEQFF. The CDR3 coding sequence is TGTGCCAGCAGTTTAAATGGGAGTGGGGAGCAGTTCTTC. The rearrangement uses TRBV27 and TRBJ2-1; the D gene is possibly TRBD2 (5 bases). The CDR3 spans 13 residues. CDR1 and CDR2 from the germline V gene are MNHEY and SMNVEV (reference sequence). The V gene lost 2 bases and the J gene lost 10 bases, with 12 bases spanning the gap.